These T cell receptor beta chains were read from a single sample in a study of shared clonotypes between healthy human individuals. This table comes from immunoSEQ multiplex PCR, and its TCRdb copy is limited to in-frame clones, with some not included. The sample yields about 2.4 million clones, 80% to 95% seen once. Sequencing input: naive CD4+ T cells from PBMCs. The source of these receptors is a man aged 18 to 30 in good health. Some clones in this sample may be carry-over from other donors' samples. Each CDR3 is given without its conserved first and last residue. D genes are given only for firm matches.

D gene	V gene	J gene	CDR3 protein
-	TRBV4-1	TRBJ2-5	ASSQDSWETQY
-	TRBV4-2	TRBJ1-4	ASSQVLGALNEKLF
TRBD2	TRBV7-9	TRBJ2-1	ASSFRLAGGHFYNEQF
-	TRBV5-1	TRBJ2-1	ASSLEVGTYNEQF
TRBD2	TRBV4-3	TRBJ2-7	ASSHRTSGEYEQY
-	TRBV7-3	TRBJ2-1	ASSFSRTNEQF
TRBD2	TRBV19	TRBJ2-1	ASSGLAGGASEF
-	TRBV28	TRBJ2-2	ASSLSRMLNTGELF
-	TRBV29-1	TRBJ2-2	SGRTPPGELF
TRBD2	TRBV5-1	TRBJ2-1	ASSSRGGENEQF
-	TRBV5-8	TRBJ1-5	ASNLQGFDQPQH
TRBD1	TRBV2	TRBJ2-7	ASMDRDRVYEQY
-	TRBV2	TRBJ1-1	ASSAGQNTEAF
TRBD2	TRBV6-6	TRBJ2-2	ASTGRAGELF
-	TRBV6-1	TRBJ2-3	ASGTGSTDTQY
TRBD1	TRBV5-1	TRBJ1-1	ASSSVATGANTEAF
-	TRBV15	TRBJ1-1	ATSRDRGRFTEAF
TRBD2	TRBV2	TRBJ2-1	ASRPGLAGASYNEQF